Presented here are 15 T cell receptor beta chains from one specimen sequenced in a study of immune heterogeneity within non-small cell lung tumors. Template input was genomic DNA from bulk tumor (roughly 630 ng per sample). Taken during surgery, several biopsies per primary tumor were spaced as far apart as possible within the tumor mass. Their non-small cell lung cancer was newly diagnosed and untreated, and the patients underwent curative surgery. A first 10-cycle multiplex round used 32 V-gene and 13 J-gene primers on TCR beta CDR3. TCRdb re-derived calls from the multiplex PCR reads in MiXCR, one entry per CDR3 protein. The sample has around 19,000 distinct CDR3 sequences; over 25% are singletons. Sequencing was performed on lung tumor tissue. These receptors all come from a man aged 35 to 55 with non-small cell lung cancer.

V is TRBV20-1 and J is TRBJ1-6, with D hard to call. Germline CDR1 is DFQATT and CDR2 is SNEGSKA (reference sequence). CDR3 size: 17 residues. The V and J ends lost 0 bases and 3 bases respectively, with 15 bases between them. The CDR3 spells CSARDVTRSFYNSPLHF. The CDR3 nucleotides read TGCAGTGCTAGAGATGTTACCAGGAGCTTCTATAATTCACCCCTCCACTTT.

This clonotype counts as medium-sized (0.01 to 0.1%). This sequence joins TRBV20-1 and TRBJ1-1; 7 positions agree with TRBD1. CDR3 size: 15 residues. The V segment lost 6 bases and the J segment 1 base; nucleotides outside the gene matches: 11. The germline CDR1 and CDR2 sequences are DFQATT and SNEGSKA (reference sequence). DNA for the CDR3: TGCAGTGCCTCACCCCCACAGGGGACGAACACTGAAGCTTTCTTT. Its translation is CSASPPQGTNTEAFF.

This clonotype is medium-sized (0.01 to 0.1%) within its sample. The rearrangement joins TRBV12-3 or TRBV12-4 to TRBJ2-7; D perhaps matches TRBD2 (6 bases). Trimming removed 0 bases from V and 7 bases from J, with 10 bases in between. CDR3 length equals 13 residues. The CDR3 nucleotides read TGTGCCAGCAGTTTAGCGACTAGGGGTGAGCAGTACTTC. The encoded protein is CASSLATRGEQYF.

A remark on this clonotype: Since a much larger clone is just one base distant, this may be a read error. V is TRBV19 and J is TRBJ1-1, with no clear D. In germline, CDR1 is LNHDA, CDR2 SQIVND (reference sequence). The CDR3 runs 12 residues. CDR3 coding DNA: TGTGCCAGTAGTACCACTCTGAATGAAGATTTCTTT. This encodes CASSTTLNEDFF.

The rearrangement uses TRBV5-1 and TRBJ2-7, with 13 bases aligning to TRBD2. CDR3 length equals 16 residues. The V and J ends lost 0 bases and 6 bases, in that order; junction bases with no gene match: 6. Germline CDR1 and CDR2: SGHRS and YFSETQ. CDR3 sequence reads: CASSLDGLAGDAEQYF. The DNA for the CDR3 is TGCGCCAGCAGCTTGGACGGACTAGCGGGAGATGCCGAGCAGTACTTC. The full variable domain, its missing parts supplied by reference TRBV5-1 and TRBJ2-7, is KAGVTQTPRYLIKTRGQQVTLSCSPISGHRSVSWYQQTPGQGLQFLFEYFSETQRNKGNFPGRFSGRQFSNSRSEMNVSTLELGDSALYLCASSLDGLAGDAEQYFGPGTRLTVT.

The table lists this clonotype with many counts. The genes are TRBV20-1 and TRBJ1-6; weak D call: TRBD1 (5 bases). The CDR3 has 12 residues. Germline CDR1 and CDR2: DFQATT and SNEGSKA (reference sequence). V shed 7 bases and J shed 9 bases, with 13 bases lying between them. The CDR3 spells CSVGHYGSPLHF. The CDR3 DNA is TGCAGTGTTGGACATTATGGTTCACCCCTCCACTTT.

The J gene is TRBJ1-3, the V gene TRBV29-1, with D possibly being TRBD1 (5 bases). The CDR3 spans 13 residues. V lost 5 bases, J lost 2 bases, and 10 bases lay in between. CDR1 SQVTM and CDR2 ANQGSEA come from the germline V gene. CDR3 sequence: CSVSRGTGNTIYF. The CDR3 nucleotides read TGCAGCGTTTCCCGGGGGACTGGAAACACCATATATTTT.

The rearrangement links TRBV19 to TRBJ2-1, with 7 bases lining up with TRBD2. The V and J ends lost 4 bases and 1 base, in that order; junction bases with no gene match: 7. CDR1 and CDR2 from the germline V gene are LNHDA and SQIVND (reference sequence). This CDR3 comprises 16 residues. The CDR3 DNA reads as TGTGCCAGTAGTAGGGTAAGCGGGAAATCCTACAATGAGCAGTTCTTC. Translating gives CASSRVSGKSYNEQFF. The whole variable domain, filled in from reference TRBV19 and TRBJ2-1, reads DGGITQSPKYLFRKEGQNVTLSCEQNLNHDAMYWYRQDPGQGLRLIYYSQIVNDFQKGDIAEGYSVSREKKESFPLTVTSAQKNPTAFYLCASSRVSGKSYNEQFFGPGTRLTVL.

This clonotype has at least ten counts. V is TRBV5-5 and J is TRBJ2-1; maybe TRBD2 (5 bases). The CDR3 runs to 16 residues. CDR1 SGHKS and CDR2 YYEKEE come from the germline V gene (reference sequence). The V end lost 4 bases, the J end lost 9 bases, and 23 bases lay between the germline ends. The CDR3 nucleotides are TGTGCCAGCAGCGACAAGTCGCGGCGGGCCTCTGCTGAGCAGTTCTTC. Its translation is CASSDKSRRASAEQFF.

This clonotype was seen ten or more times. V gene TRBV29-1 combines with J gene TRBJ1-1, with D possibly being TRBD1 (5 bases). The CDR3 contains 14 residues. CDR1 SQVTM and CDR2 ANQGSEA come from the germline V gene. The ends were cut back, 4 bases at V and 5 bases at J, with 17 bases in the middle. The CDR3: CSVVVGQGGTEAFF. CDR3 DNA sequence: TGCAGCGTTGTAGTCGGGCAGGGAGGAACTGAAGCTTTCTTT.

Concerning this clonotype: A much larger clone differs from this one at a single base, so this may be a read error. This rearrangement joins TRBV13 to TRBJ2-7; 8 bases are shared with TRBD2. The CDR3 spans 15 residues. Germline V gene sequence: CDR1 PRHDT, CDR2 FYEKMQ (reference sequence). Here the CDR3 reads CSSSLGSGRGYEQYF. CDR3 nucleotide sequence: TGTTCCAGCAGCTTAGGGAGCGGGAGAGGATACGAGCAGTACTTC.

Remarks on this clonotype: Just one base apart from a much larger clone, this may be a read error. The V and J genes are TRBV18 and TRBJ1-6; 7 bases line up with TRBD1. V trimming: 0 bases; J trimming: 9 bases; junction bases outside the gene matches: 5. Germline values: CDR1 KGHSH, CDR2 LQKENI. The CDR3 consists of 15 residues. The DNA for the CDR3 is TGTGCCAGCTCACCACCGGGACAGCAGATTTCACCCCTCCACTTT. Protein: CASSPPGQQISPLHF.

This clonotype turned up a few times. This chain links TRBV19 with TRBJ1-1, with TRBD1 matching 7 bases. The CDR3 spans 13 residues. V lost 6 bases, J lost 3 bases, and 4 bases stayed unmatched. CDR1 LNHDA and CDR2 SQIVND come from the germline V gene (reference sequence). The DNA of the CDR3 is TGTGCCAGTAGGGGACAGATGTACACTGAAGCTTTCTTT. Encoded protein: CASRGQMYTEAFF.

As to this clonotype: A read error is possible here, since a much larger clone lies one base away. This chain joins TRBV6-2 or TRBV6-3 and TRBJ1-6, with TRBD1 as a possible D gene (6 bases). The CDR3 extends over 14 amino acids. V lost 6 bases, J lost 6 bases, and 12 bases lay in between. Germline CDR1 reads MNHEY; CDR2 reads SVGEGT. CDR3 protein: CASSLQGCNSPLHF. The CDR3 DNA reads TGTGCCAGCAGCCTACAGGGCTGTAATTCACCCCTCCACTTT.

This clonotype has just a few counts. The chain couples TRBV5-1 to TRBJ2-2; D may be TRBD2 (5 bases). The CDR3 has 14 residues. V was clipped by 4 bases and J by 3 bases, with 10 bases between them. Looked up from germline, CDR1 is SGHRS and CDR2 is YFSETQ. The CDR3 nucleotides read TGCGCCAGCAGCGTTGGACTGCACACCGGGGAGCTGTTTTTT. Translated: CASSVGLHTGELFF. Full variable domain (remainder filled in from reference TRBV5-1 and TRBJ2-2): KAGVTQTPRYLIKTRGQQVTLSCSPISGHRSVSWYQQTPGQGLQFLFEYFSETQRNKGNFPGRFSGRQFSNSRSEMNVSTLELGDSALYLCASSVGLHTGELFFGEGSRLTVL.